This T cell receptor beta chain is from a study of blood T cell repertoires in COVID-19. Study as a whole: Spain, Italy and the United States supplied samples that represented acute and convalescent COVID-19. The cDNA or gDNA used as material had been derived from T cells, B-cell-depleted T cells, or PBMCs.

Original processing notes: Nucleated cell counts were estimated from reference gene primer amplification. Here immunoSEQ multiplex PCR was the method, and the copy in TCRdb shows in-frame clones only, minus some. For V, J and clone size, that table is used; D and trimming come from the DNA. The table lists about 55,000 clones, 85% of them singletons, with roughly 10% in the top ten. This sequence was found in a human donor in a cohort sampled during active COVID-19. Sequenced material: peripheral blood.

The CDR3, as DNA: TGTGCCAGCAGTTCCTCAGACAGGTTGGGTCAGCCCCAGCATTTT. Encoded protein: CASSSSDRLGQPQHF. V and J are TRBV28 and TRBJ1-5; maybe TRBD1 (6 bases). V was trimmed by 4 bases and J by 6 bases, leaving 16 bases between them. CDR1 and CDR2 from the germline V gene are MDHEN and SYDVKM. This CDR3 is built from 15 residues.